This T cell receptor (beta chain) was recorded in a study of monozygotic twins with inflammatory bowel disease. General study results and limits: Clonotype overlap with others was lower in IBD patients than in healthy twins, a difference that was greatest with disease activity.

As regards this clonotype: The target antigen is unknown.

The CDR3 is 14 amino acids. The V gene's germline CDR1 is DFQATT and CDR2 SNEGSKA (reference sequence). The unique tags termed UMIs, each holding a 6-nucleotide sample barcode, were added by means of template switching. TCRdb reworked the 5' RACE reads into one entry per CDR3 protein, no DNA. This repertoire comprises 160,000 or so distinct CDR3 sequences; its ten largest clones make up about 2.4%. V usage is TRBV20-1 and J usage is TRBJ1-5. Sequencing input: blood. The sequence was obtained from a human donor with ulcerative colitis or Crohn's disease, or a healthy co-twin of an affected twin (not recorded which). This CDR3 is CSAPIGTGNQPQHF.